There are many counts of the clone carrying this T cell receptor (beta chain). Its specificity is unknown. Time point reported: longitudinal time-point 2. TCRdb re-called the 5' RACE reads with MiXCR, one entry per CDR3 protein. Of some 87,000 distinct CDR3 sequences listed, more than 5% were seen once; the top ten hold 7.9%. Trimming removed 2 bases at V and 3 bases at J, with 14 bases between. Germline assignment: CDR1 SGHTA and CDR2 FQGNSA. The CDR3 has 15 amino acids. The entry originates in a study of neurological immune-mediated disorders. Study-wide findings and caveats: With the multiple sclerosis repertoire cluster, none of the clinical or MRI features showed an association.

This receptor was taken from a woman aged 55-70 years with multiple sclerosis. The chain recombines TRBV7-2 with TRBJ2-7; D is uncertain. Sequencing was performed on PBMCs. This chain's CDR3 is CASSLRPGPNYEQYF. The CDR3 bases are TGTGCCAGCAGCTTAAGGCCAGGTCCGAACTACGAGCAGTACTTC. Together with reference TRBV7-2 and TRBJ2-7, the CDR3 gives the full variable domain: GAGVSQSPSNKVTEKGKDVELRCDPISGHTALYWYRQSLGQGLEFLIYFQGNSAPDKSGLPSDRFSAERTGGSVSTLTIQRTQQEDSAVYLCASSLRPGPNYEQYFGPGTRLTVT.